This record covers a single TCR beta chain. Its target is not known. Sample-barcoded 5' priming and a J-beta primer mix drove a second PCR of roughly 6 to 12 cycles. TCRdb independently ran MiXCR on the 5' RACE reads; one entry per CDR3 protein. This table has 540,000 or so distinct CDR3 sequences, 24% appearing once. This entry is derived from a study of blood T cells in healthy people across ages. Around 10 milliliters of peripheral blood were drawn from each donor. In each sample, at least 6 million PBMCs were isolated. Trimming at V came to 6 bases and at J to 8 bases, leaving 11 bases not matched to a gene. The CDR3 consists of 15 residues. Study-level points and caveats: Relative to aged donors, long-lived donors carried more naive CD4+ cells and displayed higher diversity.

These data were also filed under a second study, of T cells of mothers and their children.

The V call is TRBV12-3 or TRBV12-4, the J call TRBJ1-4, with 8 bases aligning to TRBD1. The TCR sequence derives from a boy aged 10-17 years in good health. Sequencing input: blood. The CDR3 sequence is CASSPRTGLREKLFF. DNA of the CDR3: TGTGCCAGCAGCCCGAGGACAGGGTTGCGAGAAAAACTGTTTTTT.